This entry concerns a single TCR beta chain. The same CDR3 arises from other DNA sequences in this sample as well. This record comes from a study of shared clonotypes between healthy human individuals. Generated by immunoSEQ multiplex PCR, the TCRdb table keeps only in-frame clones and is missing some. The table includes 2 million or so clones, 95% detected once. V shed 0 bases and J shed 1 base, with 8 bases lying between them. This CDR3 contains 14 residues. The germline gives CDR1 SGHNT, CDR2 YYREEE (reference sequence). A CD45RA+ naive subset and a CD45RA-negative memory subset were split from CD4+ cells.

The V call is TRBV5-4, the J call TRBJ2-7, with D possibly being TRBD1 or TRBD2 (5 bases each). The TCR was taken from a man younger than 35 in good health. Source material: naive CD4+ T cells sorted from blood. The subset is: CD45RA+ positively selected. The CDR3 reads CASSLARGSYEQYF. CDR3 in DNA: TGTGCCAGCAGCTTGGCGAGGGGTTCCTACGAGCAGTACTTC.